This T cell receptor (beta chain) was captured in a study of shared clonotypes between healthy human individuals. The protocol was immunoSEQ multiplex PCR, while the TCRdb copy is restricted to in-frame clones and leaves out a portion. The repertoire has approximately 2.1 million clones, 90% to 95% of them found once; the top ten carry 0.39%. CDR3 length equals 16 residues. Trimming removed 4 bases from V and 3 bases from J; junction bases left unmatched: 6. Germline V lookup: CDR1 SGDLS, CDR2 YYNGEE. The rearrangement joins TRBV9 to TRBJ2-3; 12 positions agree with TRBD2. This TCR derives from a young man in good health. Some clones in this sample may be carry-over from other donors' samples. The sample comprised naive CD4+ T cells from PBMCs. The subset denotes: CD45RA+ positively selected. CDR3 nucleotide sequence: TGTGCCAGCAGCTTCATCGGGACTAGCGGGACAGATACGCAGTATTTT. Its protein product is CASSFIGTSGTDTQYF.